Sequencing of this T cell receptor (beta chain) was carried out in a study of cytomegalovirus exposure and HLA in healthy donors (dated by TCRdb to about 2017). General notes on the study: In an earlier analysis of under 750 of the donors, around 290 Gb of sequence data and some 120 million unique TCR beta sequences from roughly 180 million T cells were reported. A later analysis re-examined previously published TCR beta repertoires from more than 650 donors and added high-resolution HLA genotyping to investigate patterns of TCR occurrence. HLA typing covered class I and class II loci at four-digit resolution. The number of typed donors differed by locus: about 620-640 for A, B, C, DRB1 and DQB1; approximately 540 for DQA1; about 600 for DPA1; and some 470 for DPB1. Every discovery cohort repertoire had been produced on one sequencing platform. An early release covering roughly 580 HLA-typed donors comprised approximately 290 gigabases of sequencing data and tens of millions of unique TCR sequences. Rather than drawing on any new phenotypic data, the later analysis identified candidate immune exposures from TCR beta sequences and the way those sequences occurred across donors. Alongside the repertoire data, information on donor age, sex, ethnicity and CMV serostatus was compiled. The study combined high-throughput TCR immunosequencing, statistical association of individual TCRs with disease status, and machine learning to predict cytomegalovirus infection status. The aim of the study was to test whether cataloging public T cell receptors could identify signatures of past pathogen exposure. Across around 400 genotyped donors of the cohort, an average of about 200,000 unique TCR beta nucleotide sequences per donor were sequenced, and roughly a sixth of those sequences were non-productive. An earlier analysis of 587 of the donors used high-throughput TCR beta sequencing to judge whether each TCR beta V gene segment behaved as functional or pseudogenic. The study used immunosequencing to profile the T cell repertoires of about 670 subjects and linked those repertoires to cytomegalovirus serostatus. In addition to the first cohort of about 650 subjects, a separate validation cohort of approximately 120 different subjects was used. About five DR-DQ haplotypes were treated as single units for association and clustering because of strong linkage in the cohort. The genetic ancestry cluster associated with self-reported Caucasian donors included 81% of the roughly 400 genotyped donors. Genome-wide SNP genotypes for about three fifths of the roughly 700 donors were used in a later genetic analysis, which treated that subset as a discovery cohort. What the research found in general, with its limitations: Compared with equally common non-associated chains, HLA-associated TCR beta chains in a later analysis were more clonally expanded and had lower generation probabilities. In a later genetic analysis, a missense DCLRE1C variant was associated with V-gene and J-gene trimming of TCR beta chains, and the association was replicated in an independent cohort. The sequencing pipeline was judged likely to have produced a cluster of highly shared sequence variants as a technical artifact. In a later analysis, the rate of TCR association differed among HLA loci, with DRB1 alleles having the most associated TCRs and HLA-C alleles having the fewest. Because HLA typing was missing for some donors at each locus, association tests included only the typed subset. According to a later analysis, parvovirus B19, influenza, CMV and Epstein-Barr virus appeared linked to several top co-occurrence clusters. A further reported finding was that TCR beta sequences accurately predicted the HLA-A and HLA-B alleles for most subjects in the first cohort. In the study, 150 to 200 TCR beta chains were listed as associated with cytomegalovirus. In a later genetic analysis, fewer N-insertions in productive TCRs were reported among donors in an Asian-associated ancestry cluster than the roughly 700-donor mean. Three of the identified cytomegalovirus-associated TCR beta chains were confirmed in vitro to be specific for cytomegalovirus antigens. Immune exposure information for the cohort was limited to CMV serostatus. While some public TCRs were present in many individuals, most TCR sequences turned up only very rarely across donors. The 87-base-pair reads could not distinguish some IMGT-functional V segments, including TRBV6-2 and TRBV6-3, so those segments were excluded. The earlier analysis of 587 of the donors excluded about 16 rarely observed V segments, including chromosome 9 orphons, because counts were too low. In a later analysis, over 15,000 TCR beta sequences were associated with specific HLA alleles at a false discovery rate of 0.05. Roughly uniform sequencing depth across donors was assumed in presence/absence analyses, although this assumption may not hold. Only TCR beta chains were sequenced in this cohort, and the absence of alpha or paired-chain data limited detectable features. Linkage disequilibrium might explain the correlated functional status among segregating V segments, but an unknown experimental factor could not be ruled out. Strong co-occurrence of HLA alleles, especially DR and DQ, made assigning TCR associations to individual alleles difficult. In an earlier analysis of some 500 of the donors, most TCR beta V segments appeared in productive rearrangements about 87% or about 30% of the time, broadly matching IMGT annotations. The classifier was reported to diagnose cytomegalovirus status with high specificity and sensitivity in both the original and validation cohorts. Most CMV-associated TCR beta chains appeared to be HLA-restricted in a later analysis, and the HLA associations seemed to be driven largely by CMV exposure. It was suggested by the authors that the approach could potentially be generalized to other disease states and immunological phenotypes.

As concerns this clone: There is no known antigen for this receptor. Base qualities are not at hand, and no much larger clone is one base apart.

The cohort consisted of 600 or so healthy bone marrow donors. At the time of sampling, every cohort member was nominally healthy, though immune exposures that went unrecorded were likely present. The donor was CMV seronegative and belonged to the group of several hundred seronegative cohort members. Every donor gave a peripheral blood sample, and the peripheral blood mononuclear cells from that sample were used for TCR beta sequencing. Genomic DNA was extracted from the blood cell samples with the Qiagen DNeasy Blood Extraction Kit. Library method: the immunoSEQ multiplex PCR assay. For the multiplex PCR, a mixture combining 60 forward primers for TCR Vbeta segments and 13 reverse primers for TCR Jbeta segments was used. The CDR3 region of rearranged TCR beta genes was amplified from genomic DNA with a multiplex PCR assay. The amplified TCR beta libraries were sequenced on the Illumina HiSeq System as 87-base-pair reads. Regarding the original processing steps: A later analysis tallied approximately 87 million unique TCR beta chains across the 640 or so repertoires, and approximately 11 million of those chains were shared by two or more donors. To remove PCR and sequencing errors, raw reads were error-corrected and collapsed into unique sequences using a nearest-neighbor algorithm that merged closely related sequences. V, D and J gene segments were assigned by aligning CDR3 sequences to IMGT reference sequences. Each retained sequence needed at least a six-nucleotide match to both a V gene segment and a J gene segment. Rearrangements were called productive when the CDR3 lacked stop codons and stayed in frame with V and J; all others were non-productive. Following IMGT convention, CDR3 was defined as the stretch from the second conserved V-encoded cysteine up to the conserved J-encoded phenylalanine. The earlier analysis of roughly 590 of the donors excluded sequences that lacked an unambiguous match to a single V gene segment. An earlier analysis of 550 to 650 of the donors classified V segments as functional when productive rearrangements were above 56.7% and as segregating when the standard deviation between donors was above 5%. A statistical classification framework was built to diagnose cytomegalovirus status from the catalog of TCR beta chain sequences. V and J gene assignment, in a later analysis, came from comparing TCR nucleotide sequences with IMGT/GENE-DB human TR gene sequences. A later analysis assigned CDR3 sequences and most-parsimonious VDJ recombination scenarios with the TCRdist pipeline. In a later analysis, each TCR beta chain was defined by its CDR3 amino acid sequence together with its V-gene family, and reads without a unique V-gene family were excluded. A later analysis removed 450 to 600 highly shared, low-generation-probability nucleotide sequences to deal with suspected cross-contamination and a sequencing artifact. A later analysis calculated a clonal expansion index for each public chain from normalized within-repertoire ranks of inferred template counts. In a later analysis, generation probabilities were computed using a VDJ recombination model fitted to out-of-frame rearrangements, and the results were checked against IGoR. In a later analysis, TCR-TCR, TCR-HLA and TCR-CMV co-occurrence was scored with hypergeometric tests, and a repertoire-size bias correction was applied to TCR pairs. To estimate false discovery rates, a later analysis permuted the HLA or CMV assignments 20 times. In a later analysis, co-occurring TCRs were grouped using DBSCAN, and TCRdist sequence similarity was added for clustering within HLA-allele-positive subsets. Repertoires with fewer than 30,000 or more than 120,000 public chains, plus five repertoires with anomalous nucleotide sharing, were excluded from co-occurrence clustering. The immuneACCESS repertoire file appears here via TCRdb, limited to in-frame rearrangements. These files lack a portion of the clones; in checked studies, under half of the deficit traces to unresolved V genes, and the cause of the others is not known. V and J calls and clone size are those listed in that table; D and trimming were worked out from the DNA. This sample has some 120,000 clones in its table, and roughly 80% of those were observed once. The biggest ten clones account for more than 1% of the sample.

Measured from the cysteine to the phenylalanine, the CDR3 is 16 residues long. The CDR3 DNA has 48 bases and is translated from base 1. For CDR1 and CDR2, the germline V gene (reference sequence) lists SGHKS and YYEKEE. V drops 3 bases and J drops 3 bases, leaving 16 bases in between. The chain joins TRBV5-5 to TRBJ1-5; D gene: possibly TRBD1, on 5 matching bases. Sequencing input: PBMCs. This TCR came from a female donor in good health and CMV-seronegative. The CDR3 region has the sequence CASSSSGTGDNQPQHF. The nucleotide sequence reads TGTGCCAGCAGCTCCTCAGGGACGGGGGACAATCAGCCCCAGCATTTT.